Included here is one T cell receptor (beta chain) sequence, with context. Its antigen is undetermined. Here immunoSEQ multiplex PCR was the method, and the copy in TCRdb shows in-frame clones only, minus some. The data show roughly 130,000 clones, about 87% seen once. This entry belongs to a study of radiotherapy plus CTLA-4 blockade in lung cancer. Overall study results and limits: TCR clones of tumor origin grew in blood after radiotherapy plus ipilimumab.

Sequenced here: peripheral blood, sampled from a patient treated with radiotherapy plus ipilimumab. This receptor was identified in a human donor with non-small cell lung cancer that progressed on radiotherapy plus ipilimumab.

The CDR3 loop is CASSVDSNTEAFF. The CDR3 nucleotides read TGCGCCAGCAGTGTGGACAGCAACACTGAAGCTTTCTTT. J is TRBJ1-1 and V is TRBV10-1; weak D call: TRBD1 (6 bases). This CDR3 spans 13 amino acids. Germline V gene data show CDR1 as WNHNN and CDR2 as SYGVQD (reference sequence). Deletions cut 4 bases from V and 2 bases from J, with 8 bases between.